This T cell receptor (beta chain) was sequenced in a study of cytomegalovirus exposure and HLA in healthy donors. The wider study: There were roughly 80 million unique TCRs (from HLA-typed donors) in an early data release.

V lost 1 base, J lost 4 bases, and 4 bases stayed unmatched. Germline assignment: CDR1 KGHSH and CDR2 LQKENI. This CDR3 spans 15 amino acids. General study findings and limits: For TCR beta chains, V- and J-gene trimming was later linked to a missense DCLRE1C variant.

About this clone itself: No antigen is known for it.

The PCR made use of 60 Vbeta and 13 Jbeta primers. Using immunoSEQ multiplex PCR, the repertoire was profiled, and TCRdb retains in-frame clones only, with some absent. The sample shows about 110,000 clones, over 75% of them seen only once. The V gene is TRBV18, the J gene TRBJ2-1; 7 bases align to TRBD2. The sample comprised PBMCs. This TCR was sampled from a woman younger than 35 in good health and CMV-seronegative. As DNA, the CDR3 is TGTGCCAGCTCACCACAACGGGGGGTTTACAATGAGCAGTTCTTC. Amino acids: CASSPQRGVYNEQFF.